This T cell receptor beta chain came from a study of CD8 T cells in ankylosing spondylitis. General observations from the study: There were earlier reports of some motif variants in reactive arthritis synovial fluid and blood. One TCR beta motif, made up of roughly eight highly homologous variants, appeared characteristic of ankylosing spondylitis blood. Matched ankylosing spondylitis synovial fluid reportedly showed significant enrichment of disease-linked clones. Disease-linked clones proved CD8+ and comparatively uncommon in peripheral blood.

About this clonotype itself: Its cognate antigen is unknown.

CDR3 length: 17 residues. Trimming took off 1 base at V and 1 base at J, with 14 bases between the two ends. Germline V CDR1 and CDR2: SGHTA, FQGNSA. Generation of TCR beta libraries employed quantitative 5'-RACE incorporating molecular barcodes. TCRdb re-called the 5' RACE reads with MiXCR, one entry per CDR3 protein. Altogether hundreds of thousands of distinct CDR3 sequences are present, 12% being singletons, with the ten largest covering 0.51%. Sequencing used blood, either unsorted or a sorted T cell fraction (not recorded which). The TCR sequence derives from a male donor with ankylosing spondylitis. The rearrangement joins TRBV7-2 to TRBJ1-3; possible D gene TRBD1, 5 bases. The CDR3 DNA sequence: TGTGCCAGCAGCTTAGGGGGCGGATTCCGGTCTGGAAACACCATATATTTT. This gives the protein CASSLGGGFRSGNTIYF.